The clone carrying this T cell receptor (beta chain) has a count of ten or more. This specimen belongs to a study of response to subunit inactivated influenza vaccine. Each CDR3 protein is one row after TCRdb ran MiXCR on the RT-PCR reads. The sample records 150,000 or so distinct CDR3 sequences, about 11% being singletons. Trimming removed 7 bases from V and 0 bases from J; junction bases left unmatched: 5. This CDR3 has 14 residues. CDR1 is SNHLY, CDR2 FYNNEI, per germline. This clonotype was obtained from a man aged 50 to 60 who received an inactivated influenza vaccine. The specimen was non-naive T cells sorted from PBMCs, collected 45 days after vaccination. This chain connects TRBV2 to TRBJ2-5; 7 bases are shared with TRBD1. The DNA of the CDR3 is TGTGCCAGCAATCGGGACAGCTACCAAGAGACCCAGTACTTC. Its translation: CASNRDSYQETQYF.